A selection of T cell receptor beta chains follows, all from one sample in a study of blood T cell repertoires in COVID-19. Sequencing used immunoSEQ multiplex PCR; TCRdb keeps in-frame clones, though not all of them. The data hold 180,000 or so clones, with around 85% observed a single time. Sequencing was done on a sample of peripheral blood. The source of these receptors is a man between 60 and 75 years old with acute or convalescent COVID-19. The CDR3 runs from the conserved cysteine through the conserved F or W. The D gene is left open where the match is weak. A row's size may be missing; if present it is once, few, many or a size class.

cdr3_nt,cdr3_aa,clone_size,d_call,cdr3_length,j_call,v_call
TGTGCCAGTAGTAAATTCCCGGGGAGGCCGGATGGCTACACCTTC,CASSKFPGRPDGYTF,-,-,15,TRBJ1-2,TRBV19
TGTGCCAGCAGCTCATTTACTAGCGGTTACACAGATACGCAGTATTTT,CASSSFTSGYTDTQYF,-,TRBD2,16,TRBJ2-3,TRBV28
TGTGCCAGCAGTTACCAGGGATCCTATGGCTACACCTTC,CASSYQGSYGYTF,-,-,13,TRBJ1-2,TRBV6-5
TGTGCCAGCAGCCTTTTAGCGGGAGCAGCAGATACGCAGTATTTT,CASSLLAGAADTQYF,-,TRBD2,15,TRBJ2-3,TRBV3-1/TRBV3-2
TGTGCCTGCCTTGAGAGGCAGTCAGATGGCTACACCTTC,CACLERQSDGYTF,-,-,13,TRBJ1-2,TRBV7-3
TGCGCCAGCAGCCGGGGACAACCGGCGTCGGAGACCCAGTACTTC,CASSRGQPASETQYF,-,-,15,TRBJ2-5,TRBV5-1
TGTGCCACCAGTGAACCCATAGCGGGAGGGAAGTACAATGAGCAGTTCTTC,CATSEPIAGGKYNEQFF,once,TRBD2,17,TRBJ2-1,TRBV24-1
TGTGCCAGTAGTACTTCCGACTATCCTAATGAGCAGTTCTTC,CASSTSDYPNEQFF,few,-,14,TRBJ2-1,TRBV19
TGCGCCAGCCTTCTTGCTCCCGAGGATAACTATGGCTACACCTTC,CASLLAPEDNYGYTF,few,-,15,TRBJ1-2,TRBV5-1
TGTGCCAGCAGTTTGGAGGGAGTGGTGACCGGGGAGCTGTTTTTT,CASSLEGVVTGELFF,-,-,15,TRBJ2-2,TRBV27
TGTGCCAGCAGTTCCCGGGACAGGCCGTATTCACCCCTCCACTTT,CASSSRDRPYSPLHF,-,TRBD1,15,TRBJ1-6,TRBV28
TGTGCCAGCAGCAGTTTTAGGGGGTCCTACGAGCAGTACTTC,CASSSFRGSYEQYF,-,-,14,TRBJ2-7,TRBV27
TGCGCCAGCAGCCAAGTCTGGGGCCCAACATCGCCTCAGCCCCAGCATTTT,CASSQVWGPTSPQPQHF,-,-,17,TRBJ1-5,TRBV4-1
TGTGCCAGCAAATCCGCCTACGAGCAGTACTTC,CASKSAYEQYF,-,-,11,TRBJ2-7,TRBV2
TGTGCCAGCAGCTTACTTGCCAGGGTGGAAAACATTCAGTACTTC,CASSLLARVENIQYF,-,-,15,TRBJ2-4,TRBV7-8
TGTGCCAGCAGCTTAGCGGGAACGGGAGGAGGTAATGAGCAGTTCTTC,CASSLAGTGGGNEQFF,-,TRBD2,16,TRBJ2-1,TRBV7-2
TGTGCCAGTAGTAAGGGACTAGGGACCGGAAACACCGGGGAGCTGTTTTTT,CASSKGLGTGNTGELFF,-,TRBD2,17,TRBJ2-2,TRBV19
TGTGCCAGCAGCAACAGGGTTCTCTCGGGCGGGGAGCTGTTTTTT,CASSNRVLSGGELFF,-,-,15,TRBJ2-2,TRBV21-1
TGTGCCAGCAGCTTACTGGGACAGGGGAACGAGCAGTACTTC,CASSLLGQGNEQYF,-,TRBD1,14,TRBJ2-7,TRBV13
TGTGCCAGCAGCCCCACAGGGCCTGGCTACACCTTC,CASSPTGPGYTF,-,-,12,TRBJ1-2,TRBV7-2
TGTGCCAGCAGCCGACGACTAGCGGGGTCAATAAACAATGAGCAGTTCTTC,CASSRRLAGSINNEQFF,-,TRBD2,17,TRBJ2-1,TRBV13
TGTGCCAGCTCAGCCAGGAGGAATGAAAAACTGTTTTTT,CASSARRNEKLFF,-,-,13,TRBJ1-4,TRBV18
TGTGCCAGCAGTTTAAGTAGACAGGGGCCAAACTTC,CASSLSRQGPNF,-,TRBD1,12,TRBJ1-2,TRBV28